Listed here are 25 T cell receptor beta chains from one sample, sequenced in a study of CD8+CD57+ T cells in acquired aplastic anemia. TCR beta VDJ and CDR3 profiling used genomic DNA as template. TCRdb re-analysed the reads in MiXCR, keeping a single row per CDR3 protein. Among about 220,000 distinct CDR3 sequences listed, 34% were seen once. The source material was sorted CD4+, CD8+, or CD8+CD57+ T cells (not recorded which) from PBMCs. Source of these receptors: a human donor in good health, serving as a control.

The J gene is TRBJ2-7, the V gene TRBV29-1, with D tentatively TRBD1 (5 bases). The V and J ends lost 5 bases and 1 base respectively, with 12 bases between them. The CDR3 spans 13 residues. Germline V gene sequence: CDR1 SQVTM, CDR2 ANQGSEA. CDR3 bases: TGCAGCGTTACAGGCGTTGGATCCTACGAGCAGTACTTC. As protein: CSVTGVGSYEQYF.

There are a few counts of this clonotype. The CDR3 protein is CASSLGTGAFRTEAFF. The CDR3, as DNA: TGCGCCAGCAGCTTAGGGACAGGGGCCTTCCGGACTGAAGCTTTCTTT. The chain recombines TRBV5-1 with TRBJ1-1; TRBD1 agrees at 10 bases. CDR1 and CDR2 from the germline V gene are SGHRS and YFSETQ. Trimming at V came to 2 bases and at J to 5 bases, leaving 9 bases not matched to a gene. The CDR3 is made up of 16 amino acids. The full variable domain, completed using reference TRBV5-1 and TRBJ1-1, is KAGVTQTPRYLIKTRGQQVTLSCSPISGHRSVSWYQQTPGQGLQFLFEYFSETQRNKGNFPGRFSGRQFSNSRSEMNVSTLELGDSALYLCASSLGTGAFRTEAFFGQGTRLTVV.

The rearrangement joins TRBV6-5 to TRBJ1-2; 8 positions match TRBD1. With V trimmed by 4 bases and J by 1 base, 5 bases remained unmatched. Germline V gene lookup returns CDR1 MNHEY and CDR2 SVGAGI. CDR3 length: 15 residues. This CDR3 reads CASSFGTGYNYGYTF. In DNA form, the CDR3 reads TGTGCCAGCAGTTTTGGGACAGGATATAACTATGGCTACACCTTC.

Concerning this clonotype itself: A much larger clone lies a single base off, so this may be a read error. Because the CDR3's place on the DNA is in doubt, the DNA is left out and the CDR3 is given as listed by TCRdb. The V gene is TRBV9, the J gene TRBJ2-7; no check of the table's D call, TRBD1, against the DNA was made. The CDR3 extends over 17 residues, inclusive of both ends. Germline loops: CDR1 SGDLS, CDR2 YYNGEE. The CDR3 protein is CASSVGGGTVPPYEHYF.

The chain carries TRBV29-1 and TRBJ2-3, with 9 bases matching TRBD1. V lost 4 bases and J lost 5; bases outside the gene matches: 4. The CDR3 length is 13 residues. Looked up from germline, CDR1 is SQVTM and CDR2 is ANQGSEA. In nucleotides, the CDR3 is TGCAGCGTTGCGGGACAGGGCGTAGATACGCAGTATTTT. Translation gives CSVAGQGVDTQYF.

This clonotype was observed a handful of times. V is TRBV15 and J is TRBJ1-3; no clear D gene. CDR1 LNHNV and CDR2 YYDKDF come from the germline V gene (reference sequence). The length of the CDR3 is 15 residues. V was pared by 1 base and J by 1 base, with 8 bases between. CDR3 DNA sequence: TGTGCCACCAGCAGAGTTGGTACATCTGGAAACACCATATATTTT. Translated: CATSRVGTSGNTIYF.

A note on this clonotype: A read error may be the cause here, since a much bigger clone is one base away. V usage is TRBV10-3 and J usage is TRBJ2-7; no reliable D call. The CDR3 consists of 13 residues. Germline V lookup: CDR1 ENHRY, CDR2 SYGVKD. Trimming stripped 5 bases from V and 3 bases from J, with 11 bases between. CDR3 sequence (DNA): TGTGCCATCAGTAACAGAGTACTCTACGAGCAGTACTTC. Its translation: CAISNRVLYEQYF.

Comments on this clonotype: Sequence at one end of the junction differs from germline and may be a read error. The chain links TRBV12-3 or TRBV12-4 to TRBJ1-1, with 10 bases fitting TRBD1. This CDR3 contains 14 residues. CDR3 nucleotide sequence: TGTGCCAGCAGGAGACAGGGGGCCACCACTGAAGCTCTCTTT. It codes for CASRRQGATTEALF.

The CDR3 is CATDSGHTEQFF. CDR3 sequence (DNA): TGTGCCACGGACTCGGGTCATACCGAGCAGTTCTTC. The chain combines TRBV15 with TRBJ2-1, with D possibly being TRBD2 (5 bases). CDR1 and CDR2 from the germline V gene are LNHNV and YYDKDF (reference sequence). CDR3 length equals 12 residues. The V end lost 9 bases, the J end lost 10 bases, and 16 bases lay between the germline ends.

The chain couples TRBV14 to TRBJ1-6; D unclear. Trimming shortened V by 2 bases and J by 0 bases, and 14 bases separated the two germline ends. Germline CDR1 reads SGHDN; CDR2 reads FVKESK. The CDR3 extends over 18 amino acids. CDR3 protein: CASSQFSGSSSYNSPLHF. The CDR3 nucleotides read TGTGCCAGCAGCCAATTTTCCGGGTCTAGCTCCTATAATTCACCCCTCCACTTT.

This clonotype was counted many times. The rearrangement uses TRBV20-1 and TRBJ2-1, with 10 bases fitting TRBD2. This CDR3 comprises 14 residues. CDR1 and CDR2 from the germline V gene are DFQATT and SNEGSKA (reference sequence). V dropped 5 bases and J dropped 8; count of bases not matched to a gene: 9. CDR3 residues: CSAHNSGGMDEQFF. CDR3 DNA sequence: TGCAGTGCTCATAATAGCGGGGGGATGGATGAGCAGTTCTTC.

This clonotype was seen ten or more times. The gene calls are TRBV6-1 and TRBJ1-2; D not resolved. CDR3 size: 12 residues. Trimming took 3 bases from V and 8 from J, leaving 10 bases between them. CDR1 is MNHNS and CDR2 is SASEGT in the germline V gene. CDR3 residues: CASSDRARGYTF. The CDR3 DNA reads TGTGCCAGCAGTGATAGGGCGAGGGGCTACACCTTC.

This clonotype was picked up many times. The chain employs TRBV3-1 and TRBJ1-2; D gene ambiguous. The CDR3 length is 15 residues. Trimming took 0 bases from V and 2 from J, leaving 10 bases between them. CDR1 and CDR2 (germline): LGHDT, YNNKEL (reference sequence). The CDR3 loop reads CASSQEYSVNYGYTF. The CDR3 DNA follows: TGTGCCAGCAGCCAAGAATATTCTGTGAACTATGGCTACACCTTC.

The rearrangement uses TRBV19 and TRBJ1-3; maybe TRBD1 (5 bases). Trimming stripped 5 bases from V and 0 bases from J, with 5 bases between. CDR1 and CDR2 from the germline V gene are LNHDA and SQIVND (reference sequence). The CDR3 is 13 amino acids. CDR3 sequence: CASSGGSGNTIYF. CDR3 coding DNA: TGTGCCAGTAGTGGGGGCTCTGGAAACACCATATATTTT.

J is TRBJ1-2 and V is TRBV12-3 or TRBV12-4; TRBD1 matches at 7 bases. J lost 3 bases, V lost 3 bases, and 13 bases had no gene match. The length of the CDR3 is 17 residues. The CDR3 DNA is TGTGCCAGCAGTTTCTTAAGGCGGGACAGACTAGACTATGGCTACACCTTC. Translated: CASSFLRRDRLDYGYTF.

This clonotype occurred many times. This chain joins TRBV15 and TRBJ2-3; either TRBD1 or TRBD2 may fit D (5 bases each). V was cut by 0 bases and J by 2 bases, with 15 bases left in between. CDR1 is LNHNV, CDR2 YYDKDF, per germline (reference sequence). CDR3 length: 17 amino acids. CDR3: CATSRDGGLAVTDTQYF. The CDR3 DNA reads as TGTGCCACCAGCAGAGATGGGGGTCTAGCAGTCACAGATACGCAGTATTTT.

Ten or more counts support this clonotype. The gene calls are TRBV19 and TRBJ2-5; 7 positions match TRBD1. The V segment lost 6 bases and the J segment 4 bases; nucleotides outside the gene matches: 11. This CDR3 spans 15 amino acids. Per germline, CDR1 LNHDA and CDR2 SQIVND (reference sequence). The CDR3 DNA is TGTGCCAGTAGCCCGAACAGGGGCCCAGCAGAGACCCAGTACTTC. It codes for CASSPNRGPAETQYF.

This rearrangement joins TRBV20-1 to TRBJ1-1; no firm D call. This CDR3 is built from 16 residues. Germline V CDR1 and CDR2: DFQATT, SNEGSKA (reference sequence). V gave up 0 bases and J gave up 5 bases, with 19 bases separating them. This chain's CDR3 is CSARDGFLDLGTEAFF. CDR3 in DNA: TGCAGTGCTAGAGATGGGTTTCTGGACCTGGGGACTGAAGCTTTCTTT.

The J gene is TRBJ2-3, the V gene TRBV30, with D unclear. This CDR3 has 12 residues. The V gene lost 0 bases and the J gene lost 4 bases, with 5 bases spanning the gap. Germline V gene data show CDR1 as GTSNPN and CDR2 as SVGIG (reference sequence). The CDR3 loop reads CAWSVDADTQYF. CDR3 DNA sequence: TGTGCCTGGAGTGTAGACGCAGATACGCAGTATTTT.

This clonotype was detected only a few times. CDR3 in DNA: TGTGCCAGCAGTCGCGGGGCTACAGGGGCTGGAAACACCATATATTTT. Translation: CASSRGATGAGNTIYF. V gene TRBV2 combines with J gene TRBJ1-3, with 7 bases aligning to TRBD1. With 5 bases clipped from V and 2 bases from J, the junction kept 9 bases outside the gene matches. The CDR3 loop spans 16 amino acids. Germline loops: CDR1 SNHLY, CDR2 FYNNEI.

This clonotype occurred many times. The chain couples TRBV2 to TRBJ2-1; D possibly corresponds to TRBD1 (6 bases). Germline V gene sequence: CDR1 SNHLY, CDR2 FYNNEI. Trimming left V 8 bases short and J 3 bases short, with 14 bases between. The CDR3 covers 14 residues. CDR3 sequence: CASSSLQGYNEQFF. CDR3 in DNA: TGTGCCAGCTCGTCTTTACAGGGCTACAATGAGCAGTTCTTC.

This clonotype was detected ten times or more. The genes are TRBV10-3 and TRBJ1-4; no firm D call. The CDR3 has 16 residues. V lost 0 bases and J 8 bases, leaving 16 bases between the germline ends. Germline CDR1 is ENHRY and CDR2 is SYGVKD. Written as DNA, the CDR3 is TGTGCCATCAGTGAGTCGAGGTCCCCGGGAGCCGAAAAACTGTTTTTT. It translates to CAISESRSPGAEKLFF.

This clonotype has a count of ten or more. V and J are TRBV7-9 and TRBJ1-3; no definite D call. This CDR3 is built from 15 residues. Germline CDR1 reads SEHNR; CDR2 reads FQNEAQ (reference sequence). V was cut by 6 bases and J by 0 bases, with 12 bases left in between. DNA of the CDR3: TGTGCCAGCAGACGTCACGAAGACTCTGGAAACACCATATATTTT. Its protein product is CASRRHEDSGNTIYF.

This clonotype was detected only a few times. The chain combines TRBV5-4 with TRBJ2-5, with D hard to call. Trimming removed 4 bases from V and 0 bases from J, with 19 bases in between. CDR1 and CDR2 (germline): SGHNT, YYREEE (reference sequence). The CDR3 runs to 17 residues. CDR3 sequence (DNA): TGTGCCAGCAGCCCCACTTCCGGAAGCCAGTACCAAGAGACCCAGTACTTC. Translated, it gives CASSPTSGSQYQETQYF.

This clonotype was observed many times. V and J are TRBV7-9 and TRBJ2-5; the D gene is possibly TRBD1 (6 bases). The CDR3 length is 14 residues. Germline CDR1 reads SEHNR; CDR2 reads FQNEAQ (reference sequence). The V end lost 1 base, the J end lost 5 bases, and 11 bases lay between the germline ends. The CDR3 region has the DNA TGTGCCAGCAGCTTAGTCACAGGGTACGAGACCCAGTACTTC. Translating gives CASSLVTGYETQYF.